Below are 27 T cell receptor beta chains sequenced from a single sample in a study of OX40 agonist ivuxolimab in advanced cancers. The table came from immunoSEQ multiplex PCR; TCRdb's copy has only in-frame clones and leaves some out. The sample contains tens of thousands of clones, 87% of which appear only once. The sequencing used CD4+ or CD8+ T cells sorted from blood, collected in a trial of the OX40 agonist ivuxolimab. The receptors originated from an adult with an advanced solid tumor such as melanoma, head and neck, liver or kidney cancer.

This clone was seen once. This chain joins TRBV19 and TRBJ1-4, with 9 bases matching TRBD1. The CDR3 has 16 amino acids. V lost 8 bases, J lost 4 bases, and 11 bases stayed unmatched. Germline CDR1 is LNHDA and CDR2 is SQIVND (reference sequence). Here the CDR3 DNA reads TGTGCCAGTGCACAGGGGGCGCGATGGATTAATGAAAAACTGTTTTTT. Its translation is CASAQGARWINEKLFF.

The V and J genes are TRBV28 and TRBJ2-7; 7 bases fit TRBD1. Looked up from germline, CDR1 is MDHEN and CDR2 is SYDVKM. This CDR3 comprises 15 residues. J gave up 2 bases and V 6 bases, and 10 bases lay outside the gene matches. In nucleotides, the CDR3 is TGTGCCAGCAGCCCTACTCGGGACAGACCCTACGAGCAGTACTTC. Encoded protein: CASSPTRDRPYEQYF.

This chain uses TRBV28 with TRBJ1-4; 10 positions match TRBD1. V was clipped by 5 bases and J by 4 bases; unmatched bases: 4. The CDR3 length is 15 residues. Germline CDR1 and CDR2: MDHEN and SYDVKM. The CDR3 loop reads CASSRQGANNEKLFF. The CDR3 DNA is TGTGCCAGCAGTCGACAGGGGGCCAATAATGAAAAACTGTTTTTT.

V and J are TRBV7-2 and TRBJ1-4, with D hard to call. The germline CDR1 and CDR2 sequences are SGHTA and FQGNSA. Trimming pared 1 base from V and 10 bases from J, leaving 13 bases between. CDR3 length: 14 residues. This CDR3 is CASSLGPSAGKLFF. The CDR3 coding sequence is TGTGCCAGCAGCTTAGGTCCATCGGCGGGAAAACTGTTTTTT.

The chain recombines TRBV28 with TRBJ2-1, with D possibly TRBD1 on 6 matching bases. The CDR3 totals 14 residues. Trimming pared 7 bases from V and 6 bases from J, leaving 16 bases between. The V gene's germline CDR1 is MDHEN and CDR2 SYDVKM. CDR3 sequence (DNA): TGTGCCAGCACCACACCCCACAGGGCCAATGAGCAGTTCTTC. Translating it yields CASTTPHRANEQFF.

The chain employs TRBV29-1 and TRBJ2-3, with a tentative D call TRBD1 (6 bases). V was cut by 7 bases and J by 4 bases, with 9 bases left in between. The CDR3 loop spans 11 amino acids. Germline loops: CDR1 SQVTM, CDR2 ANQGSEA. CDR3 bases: TGCAGCGGCAGGGGCCCAGATACGCAGTATTTT. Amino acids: CSGRGPDTQYF.

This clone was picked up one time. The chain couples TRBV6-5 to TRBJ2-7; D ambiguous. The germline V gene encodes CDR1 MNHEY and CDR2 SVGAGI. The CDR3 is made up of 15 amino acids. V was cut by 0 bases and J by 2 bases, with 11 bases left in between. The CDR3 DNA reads TGTGCCAGCAGTTACTCGGCGAGCCCGCCCTACGAGCAGTACTTC. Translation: CASSYSASPPYEQYF.

In nucleotides, the CDR3 is TGTGCCAGCAGTTACTCGTATGGGGTTAATGAAAAACTGTTTTTT. Protein product: CASSYSYGVNEKLFF. The chain is built from TRBV6-5 and TRBJ1-4; no clear D. CDR3 length: 15 residues. V was trimmed by 0 bases and J by 4 bases, leaving 9 bases between them. Germline assignment: CDR1 MNHEY and CDR2 SVGAGI.

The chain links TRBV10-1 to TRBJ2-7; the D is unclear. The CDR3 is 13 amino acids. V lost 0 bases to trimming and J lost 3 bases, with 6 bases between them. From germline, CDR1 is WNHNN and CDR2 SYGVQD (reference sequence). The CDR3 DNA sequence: TGCGCCAGCAGTGAGTCGTCGGGCTACGAGCAGTACTTC. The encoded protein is CASSESSGYEQYF.

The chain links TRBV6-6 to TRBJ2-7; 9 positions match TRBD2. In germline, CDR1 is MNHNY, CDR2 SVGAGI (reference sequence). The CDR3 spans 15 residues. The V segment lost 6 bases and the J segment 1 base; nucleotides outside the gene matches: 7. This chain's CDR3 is CASRSAGGGSYEQYF. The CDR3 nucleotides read TGTGCCAGCAGATCAGCGGGAGGCGGGTCCTACGAGCAGTACTTC.

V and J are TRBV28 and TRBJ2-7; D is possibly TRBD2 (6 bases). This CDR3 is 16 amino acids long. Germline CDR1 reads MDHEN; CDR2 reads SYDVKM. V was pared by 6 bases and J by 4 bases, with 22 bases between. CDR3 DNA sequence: TGTGCCAGCAGACGAGGTATCGGGACTTATACGTACGAGCAGTACTTC. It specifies CASRRGIGTYTYEQYF.

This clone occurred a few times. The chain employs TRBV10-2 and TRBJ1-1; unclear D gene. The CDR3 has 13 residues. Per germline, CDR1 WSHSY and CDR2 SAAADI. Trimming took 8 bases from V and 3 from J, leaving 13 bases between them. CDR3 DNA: TGCGCCAGCGAGAGCGGAGTCTACACTGAAGCTTTCTTT. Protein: CASESGVYTEAFF.

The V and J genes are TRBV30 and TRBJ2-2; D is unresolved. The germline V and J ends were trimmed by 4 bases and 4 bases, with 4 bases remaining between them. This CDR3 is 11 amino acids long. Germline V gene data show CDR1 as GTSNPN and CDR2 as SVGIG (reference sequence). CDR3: CAWTGTGELFF. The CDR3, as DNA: TGTGCCTGGACGGGCACCGGGGAGCTGTTTTTT.

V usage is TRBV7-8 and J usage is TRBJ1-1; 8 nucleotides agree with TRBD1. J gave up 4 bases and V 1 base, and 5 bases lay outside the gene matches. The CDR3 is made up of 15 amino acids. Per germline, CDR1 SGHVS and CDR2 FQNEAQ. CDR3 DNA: TGTGCCAGCAGCTTAGTGGACAGGGCCGGCACTGAAGCTTTCTTT. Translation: CASSLVDRAGTEAFF.

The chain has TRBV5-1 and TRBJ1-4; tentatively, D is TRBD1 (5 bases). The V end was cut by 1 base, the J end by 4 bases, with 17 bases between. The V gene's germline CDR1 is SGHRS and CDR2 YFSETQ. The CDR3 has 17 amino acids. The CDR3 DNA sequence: TGCGCCAGCAGCTTGAAGCCGATGACAGCCAGTAATGAAAAACTGTTTTTT. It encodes CASSLKPMTASNEKLFF.

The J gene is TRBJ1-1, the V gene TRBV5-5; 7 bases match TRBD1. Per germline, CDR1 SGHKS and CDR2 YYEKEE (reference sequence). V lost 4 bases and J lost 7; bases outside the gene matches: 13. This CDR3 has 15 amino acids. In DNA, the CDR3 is TGTGCCAGCAGCCCACGGTTAGGGACAGTCGTTGAAGCTTTCTTT. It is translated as CASSPRLGTVVEAFF.

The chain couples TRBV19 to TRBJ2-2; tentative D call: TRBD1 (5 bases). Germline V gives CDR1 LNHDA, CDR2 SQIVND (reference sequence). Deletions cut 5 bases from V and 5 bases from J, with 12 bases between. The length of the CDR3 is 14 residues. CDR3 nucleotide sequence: TGTGCCAGTAGTGTAACAAGGGGAACCGGGGAGCTGTTTTTT. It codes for CASSVTRGTGELFF.

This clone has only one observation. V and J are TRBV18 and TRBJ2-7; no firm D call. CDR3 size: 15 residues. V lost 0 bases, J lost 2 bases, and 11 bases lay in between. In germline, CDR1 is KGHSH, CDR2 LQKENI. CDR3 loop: CASSPPGRNAYEQYF. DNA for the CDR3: TGTGCCAGCTCACCACCCGGCAGGAACGCCTACGAGCAGTACTTC.

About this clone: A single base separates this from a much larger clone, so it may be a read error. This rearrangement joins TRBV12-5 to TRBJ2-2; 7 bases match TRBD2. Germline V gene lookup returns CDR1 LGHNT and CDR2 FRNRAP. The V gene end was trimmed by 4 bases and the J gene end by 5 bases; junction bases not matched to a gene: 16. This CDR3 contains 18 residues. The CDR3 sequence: CASGWIGLTGGRTGELFF. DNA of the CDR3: TGTGCTAGTGGTTGGATCGGACTAACGGGAGGTCGGACCGGGGAGCTGTTTTTT.

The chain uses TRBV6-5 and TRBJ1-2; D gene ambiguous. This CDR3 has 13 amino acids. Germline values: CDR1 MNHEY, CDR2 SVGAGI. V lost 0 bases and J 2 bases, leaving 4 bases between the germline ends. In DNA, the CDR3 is TGTGCCAGCAGTTACTCAGGAAACTATGGCTACACCTTC. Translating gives CASSYSGNYGYTF.

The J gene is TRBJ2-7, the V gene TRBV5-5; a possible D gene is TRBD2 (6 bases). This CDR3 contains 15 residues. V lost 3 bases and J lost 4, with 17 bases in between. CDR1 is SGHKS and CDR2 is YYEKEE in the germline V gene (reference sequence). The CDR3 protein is CASSSPSDSPYEQYF. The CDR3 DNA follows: TGTGCCAGCAGCTCACCTAGCGATAGTCCTTACGAGCAGTACTTC.

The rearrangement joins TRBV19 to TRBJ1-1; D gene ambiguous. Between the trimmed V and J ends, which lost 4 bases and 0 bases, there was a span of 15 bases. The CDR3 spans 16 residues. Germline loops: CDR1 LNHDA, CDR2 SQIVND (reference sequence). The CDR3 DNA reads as TGTGCCAGTAGTACGCAGGAACTCCTCATGAACACTGAAGCTTTCTTT. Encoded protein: CASSTQELLMNTEAFF.

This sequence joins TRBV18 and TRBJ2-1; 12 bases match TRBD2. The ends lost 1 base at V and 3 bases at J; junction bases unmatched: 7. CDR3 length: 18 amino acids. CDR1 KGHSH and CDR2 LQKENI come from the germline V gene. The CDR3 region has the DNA TGTGCCAGCTCACCACGGAGGGCTAGCGGGAGGGTCTACAATGAGCAGTTCTTC. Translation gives CASSPRRASGRVYNEQFF.

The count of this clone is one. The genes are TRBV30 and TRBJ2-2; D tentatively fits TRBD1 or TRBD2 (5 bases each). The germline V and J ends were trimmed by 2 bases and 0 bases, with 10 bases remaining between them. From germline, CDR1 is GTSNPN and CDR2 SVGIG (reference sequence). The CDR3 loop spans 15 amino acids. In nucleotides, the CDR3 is TGTGCCTGGAGTTTAGGGACCTCGAACACCGGGGAGCTGTTTTTT. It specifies CAWSLGTSNTGELFF.

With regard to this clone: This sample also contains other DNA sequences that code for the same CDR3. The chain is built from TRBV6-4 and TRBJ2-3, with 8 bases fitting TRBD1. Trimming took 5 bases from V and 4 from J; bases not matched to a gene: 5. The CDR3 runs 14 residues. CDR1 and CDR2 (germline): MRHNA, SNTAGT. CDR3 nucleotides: TGTGCCAGCAGTTCTAACAGGGGGGCAGATACGCAGTATTTT. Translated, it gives CASSSNRGADTQYF.

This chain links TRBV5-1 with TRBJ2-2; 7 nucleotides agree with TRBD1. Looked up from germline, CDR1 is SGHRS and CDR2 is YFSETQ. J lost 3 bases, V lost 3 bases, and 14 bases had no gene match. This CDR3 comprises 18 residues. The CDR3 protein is CASSWKKQGLRDTGELFF. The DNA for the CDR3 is TGCGCCAGCAGCTGGAAAAAACAGGGGTTGCGGGACACCGGGGAGCTGTTTTTT. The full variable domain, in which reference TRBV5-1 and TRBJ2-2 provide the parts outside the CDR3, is KAGVTQTPRYLIKTRGQQVTLSCSPISGHRSVSWYQQTPGQGLQFLFEYFSETQRNKGNFPGRFSGRQFSNSRSEMNVSTLELGDSALYLCASSWKKQGLRDTGELFFGEGSRLTVL.

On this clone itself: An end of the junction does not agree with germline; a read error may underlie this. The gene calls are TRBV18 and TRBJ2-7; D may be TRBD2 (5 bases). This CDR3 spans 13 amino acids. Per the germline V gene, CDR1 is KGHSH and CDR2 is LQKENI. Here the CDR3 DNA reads TGTGCCAGCTCACCGGAGGATTCCGGCGAGCAGTGCTTC. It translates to CASSPEDSGEQCF.